The 29 T cell receptor beta chains below all came from one sample that was sequenced in a study of CD8+CD57+ T cells in acquired aplastic anemia. Previously, flow cytometry had revealed CD8+CD57+ cell expansion in the patients chosen for sequencing. The template used for profiling TCR beta VDJ and CDR3 was genomic DNA. TCRdb reprocessed the reads with MiXCR, giving one entry per CDR3 protein. Of more than 200,000 distinct CDR3 sequences listed, about half are singletons. The sequenced sample was sorted CD4+, CD8+, or CD8+CD57+ T cells (not recorded which) from PBMCs. Receptors originate from a human donor with aplastic anemia.

J is TRBJ2-7 and V is TRBV20-1; 7 positions match TRBD2. V dropped 2 bases and J dropped 0; count of bases not matched to a gene: 10. The CDR3 runs to 16 residues. Germline CDR1 DFQATT, CDR2 SNEGSKA (reference sequence). CDR3 in amino acids: CSARNPGGMGSYEQYF. In DNA, the CDR3 is TGCAGTGCTAGAAACCCGGGGGGTATGGGCTCCTACGAGCAGTACTTC.

A single count supports this clonotype. This rearrangement joins TRBV2 to TRBJ2-3, with 9 nucleotides matching TRBD1. This CDR3 region has 17 residues. V shed 8 bases and J 0 bases; nucleotides not matched to a gene: 12. CDR1 SNHLY and CDR2 FYNNEI come from the germline V gene. The CDR3 nucleotides read TGTGCCAGCCGGGGACAGGGAGTAAAATCTAGCACAGATACGCAGTATTTT. As protein: CASRGQGVKSSTDTQYF. The full variable domain, in which reference TRBV2 and TRBJ2-3 provide the parts outside the CDR3, is EPEVTQTPSHQVTQMGQEVILRCVPISNHLYFYWYRQILGQKVEFLVSFYNNEISEKSEIFDDQFSVERPDGSNFTLKIRSTKLEDSAMYFCASRGQGVKSSTDTQYFGPGTRLTVL.

This clonotype was seen repeatedly, ten times or more. The chain employs TRBV7-9 and TRBJ1-2, with 8 nucleotides matching TRBD1. CDR3 length: 15 amino acids. CDR1 is SEHNR, CDR2 FQNEAQ, per germline (reference sequence). Trimming cost V 1 base and J 4 bases; bases outside gene matches: 5. The chain's CDR3 is CASSLDGTGLYGYTF. The CDR3 nucleotides read TGTGCCAGCAGCTTAGATGGGACAGGACTCTATGGCTACACCTTC.

In its sample, this clonotype was seen many times. The chain joins TRBV6-1 to TRBJ1-5; D remains unclear. V lost 7 bases, J lost 0 bases, and 7 bases lay in between. In germline, CDR1 is MNHNS, CDR2 SASEGT. CDR3 length: 13 residues. CDR3 DNA sequence: TGTGCCAGCAATACGTTTAGCAATCAGCCCCAGCATTTT. Residues: CASNTFSNQPQHF.

This clonotype came up a few times. The chain uses TRBV9 and TRBJ2-7; unclear D gene. Trimming stripped 4 bases from V and 2 bases from J, with 16 bases between. Germline lookup yields CDR1 SGDLS and CDR2 YYNGEE. The CDR3 is 15 residues long. CDR3 coding DNA: TGTGCCAGCAGCCCGACCCTCACGGGCCCCTACGAGCAGTACTTC. Protein product: CASSPTLTGPYEQYF. Based on the CDR3 plus reference TRBV9 and TRBJ2-7, the full variable domain is DSGVTQTPKHLITATGQRVTLRCSPRSGDLSVYWYQQSLDQGLQFLIQYYNGEERAKGNILERFSAQQFPDLHSELNLSSLELGDSALYFCASSPTLTGPYEQYFGPGTRLTVT.

This clonotype was found many times. The chain combines TRBV5-1 with TRBJ2-3; TRBD2 is a possible D gene (6 bases). Germline V gives CDR1 SGHRS, CDR2 YFSETQ. Trimming removed 4 bases from V and 2 bases from J, with 17 bases in between. The CDR3 has 16 amino acids. This CDR3 reads CASSPGGSGNTDTQYF. DNA of the CDR3: TGCGCCAGCAGCCCCGGGGGTAGCGGTAACACAGATACGCAGTATTTT.

As concerns this clonotype: A clone one base away is much larger, so this may be a read error. The chain recombines TRBV9 with TRBJ2-5, with D possibly TRBD2 on 6 matching bases. This CDR3 region has 13 residues. CDR1 SGDLS and CDR2 YYNGEE come from the germline V gene. The CDR3 loop is CASSYGARETQCF. In DNA, the CDR3 is TGTGCCAGCAGCTACGGGGCCCGGGAGACCCAGTGCTTC. The full variable domain, completed using reference TRBV9 and TRBJ2-5, is DSGVTQTPKHLITATGQRVTLRCSPRSGDLSVYWYQQSLDQGLQFLIQYYNGEERAKGNILERFSAQQFPDLHSELNLSSLELGDSALYFCASSYGARETQCFGPGTRLLVL.

This clonotype was recorded many times. This chain uses TRBV29-1 with TRBJ1-1; 9 bases agree with TRBD1. The CDR3 is 13 amino acids. Germline CDR1 SQVTM, CDR2 ANQGSEA. V shed 7 bases and J 0 bases; nucleotides not matched to a gene: 3. The CDR3 loop reads CSADRGLNTEAFF. The DNA of the CDR3 is TGCAGCGCGGACAGGGGACTGAACACTGAAGCTTTCTTT. The whole variable domain, remainder taken from reference TRBV29-1 and TRBJ1-1, is SAVISQKPSRDICQRGTSLTIQCQVDSQVTMMFWYRQQPGQSLTLIATANQGSEATYESGFVIDKFPISRPNLTFSTLTVSNMSPEDSSIYLCSADRGLNTEAFFGQGTRLTVV.

There are a few counts of this clonotype. Written as DNA, the CDR3 is TGCGCCAGCAGCCCCGGACGTGGGGGGACTCAGCCCCAGCATTTT. Amino acid sequence: CASSPGRGGTQPQHF. The chain links TRBV5-1 to TRBJ1-5, with D perhaps TRBD1 (5 bases). The germline V and J ends were trimmed by 4 bases and 6 bases, with 17 bases remaining between them. Germline V gives CDR1 SGHRS, CDR2 YFSETQ. There are 15 residues in the CDR3.

J is TRBJ2-1 and V is TRBV6-5; D call uncertain. CDR1 is MNHEY and CDR2 is SVGAGI in the germline V gene. The CDR3 loop spans 13 amino acids. Trimming shortened V by 0 bases and J by 0 bases, and 0 bases separated the two germline ends. The CDR3 DNA is TGTGCCAGCAGTTACTCCTCCTACAATGAGCAGTTCTTC. This encodes CASSYSSYNEQFF.

This clonotype was detected ten times or more. The chain is built from TRBV15 and TRBJ2-5; the D gene is possibly TRBD2 (5 bases). In germline, CDR1 is LNHNV, CDR2 YYDKDF (reference sequence). With 6 bases removed from V and 5 bases from J, the gap between germline ends came to 16 bases. The CDR3 spans 14 residues. DNA of the CDR3: TGTGCCACCAGACGGACGGGATTTGAGGAGACCCAGTACTTC. Encoded protein: CATRRTGFEETQYF. Based on the CDR3 plus reference TRBV15 and TRBJ2-5, the full variable domain is DAMVIQNPRYQVTQFGKPVTLSCSQTLNHNVMYWYQQKSSQAPKLLFHYYDKDFNNEADTPDNFQSRRPNTSFCFLDIRSPGLGDTAMYLCATRRTGFEETQYFGPGTRLLVL.

Of note for this clonotype: The junction departs from germline at one end; a sequencing error may be responsible. The J gene is TRBJ1-1, the V gene TRBV12-3 or TRBV12-4, with D unresolved. The CDR3 has 13 residues. The CDR3 is CASTLGPGTEAFF. CDR3 nucleotide sequence: TGTGCCAGCACTTTAGGTCCTGGCACTGAAGCTTTCTTT.

This clonotype was seen at least ten times. The chain links TRBV6-1 to TRBJ2-7; no clear D gene. This CDR3 comprises 14 residues. V dropped 3 bases and J dropped 0 bases, with 9 bases sitting between them. The V gene's germline CDR1 is MNHNS and CDR2 SASEGT. CDR3 coding DNA: TGTGCCAGCAGTGACCAGTGGACCTCCTACGAGCAGTACTTC. Translation: CASSDQWTSYEQYF.

The table lists this clonotype with a few counts. The J gene is TRBJ2-1, the V gene TRBV3-1, with D possibly TRBD2 on 5 matching bases. Between the trimmed V and J ends, which lost 0 bases and 2 bases, there was a span of 11 bases. This CDR3 region has 16 residues. Per the germline V gene, CDR1 is LGHDT and CDR2 is YNNKEL (reference sequence). This chain's CDR3 is CASSQDGIATYNEQFF. The DNA of the CDR3 is TGTGCCAGCAGCCAAGATGGAATAGCGACCTACAATGAGCAGTTCTTC.

There are many counts of this clonotype. This chain links TRBV19 with TRBJ1-1; 8 bases align to TRBD1. Per the germline V gene, CDR1 is LNHDA and CDR2 is SQIVND (reference sequence). V lost 8 bases and J lost 6; bases outside the gene matches: 14. The CDR3 runs 15 residues. The CDR3 spells CASDRGAGGGPEAFF. The DNA of the CDR3 is TGTGCCAGTGACAGGGGAGCCGGAGGAGGCCCTGAAGCTTTCTTT.

This clonotype was observed a few times. As the CDR3 is not closed by the conserved phenylalanine or tryptophan, this likely results from a read error. The limits of the CDR3 on the DNA are not certain, so only TCRdb's listed CDR3 is given. The V gene is TRBV18, the J gene TRBJ2-5. The germline V gene has CDR1 KGHSH and CDR2 LQKENI. The CDR3 has 8 amino acids, counting both end residues. The CDR3 loop is CASSPTGT.

This clonotype showed up just a few times. The rearrangement joins TRBV6-6 to TRBJ1-1; possibly TRBD1 for D (6 bases). The germline CDR1 and CDR2 sequences are MNHNY and SVGAGI (reference sequence). The V and J ends lost 2 bases and 1 base respectively, with 11 bases between them. The CDR3 has 15 amino acids. This CDR3 is CASSYRLGQNTEAFF. The CDR3 region has the DNA TGTGCCAGCAGTTACCGCCTGGGACAGAACACTGAAGCTTTCTTT.

This clonotype was found many times. This rearrangement joins TRBV19 to TRBJ2-6; D is uncertain. The CDR3 consists of 15 residues. Germline CDR1 and CDR2: LNHDA and SQIVND (reference sequence). The V end was cut by 3 bases, the J end by 0 bases, with 6 bases between. CDR3 amino acids: CASSIIHSGANVLTF. In DNA, the CDR3 is TGTGCCAGTAGTATTATCCACTCTGGGGCCAACGTCCTGACTTTC.

Comments on this clonotype: At one of its ends the junction is not consistent with the germline gene, which may arise from a read error. J is TRBJ2-1 and V is TRBV11-1; D uncertain. CDR1 is SGHAT and CDR2 is FQDESV in the germline V gene (reference sequence). This CDR3 contains 14 residues. CDR3 bases: TGTGCCAGCACCTTGGGCGTTTCCTACAATGAGCAGTCCTTC. Translated, it gives CASTLGVSYNEQSF.

This clonotype came up a few times. CDR3: CASSGKQGWGVNTEAFF. The CDR3 bases are TGTGCCAGCAGTGGAAAACAGGGATGGGGGGTGAACACTGAAGCTTTCTTT. The chain carries TRBV6-5 and TRBJ1-1; D might be TRBD1 (6 bases). Trimming stripped 5 bases from V and 0 bases from J, with 19 bases between. The CDR3 contains 17 residues. CDR1 and CDR2 (germline): MNHEY, SVGAGI.

DNA of the CDR3: TGTGCCAGTAGTCGGGACCAAAGATCCTACGAGCAGTACTTC. Translation: CASSRDQRSYEQYF. This chain uses TRBV19 with TRBJ2-7; D could derive from TRBD1 or TRBD2 (5 bases each). From germline, CDR1 is LNHDA and CDR2 SQIVND (reference sequence). This CDR3 is 14 amino acids long. V dropped 5 bases and J dropped 1 base, with 12 bases sitting between them.

Comments on this clonotype: The conserved phenylalanine or tryptophan is not found at the CDR3 terminus, so this likely reflects a read error. This rearrangement joins TRBV19 to TRBJ1-2; no definite D call. Germline V gives CDR1 LNHDA, CDR2 SQIVND (reference sequence). The CDR3 contains 15 residues. Trimming removed 5 bases at V and 5 bases at J, with 18 bases between. The CDR3 is CASSSIHGGLYGYTC. Written as DNA, the CDR3 is TGTGCCAGTAGTTCCATCCATGGCGGACTTTATGGCTACACCTGC.

The rearrangement links TRBV2 to TRBJ2-7; TRBD1 matches at 9 bases. This CDR3 is built from 14 residues. The J segment lost 4 bases and the V segment lost 4 bases, leaving 5 bases of the junction unmatched. Germline V CDR1 and CDR2: SNHLY, FYNNEI. DNA of the CDR3: TGTGCCAGCAGTGGACAGGGGGGAAGGTACGAGCAGTACTTC. As protein: CASSGQGGRYEQYF. Full variable domain (missing parts from reference TRBV2 and TRBJ2-7): EPEVTQTPSHQVTQMGQEVILRCVPISNHLYFYWYRQILGQKVEFLVSFYNNEISEKSEIFDDQFSVERPDGSNFTLKIRSTKLEDSAMYFCASSGQGGRYEQYFGPGTRLTVT.

This clonotype was found many times. The chain combines TRBV5-1 with TRBJ1-2, with D possibly TRBD1 on 5 matching bases. CDR3 length: 14 amino acids. V was pared by 4 bases and J by 4 bases, with 14 bases between. Germline CDR1 is SGHRS and CDR2 is YFSETQ. The CDR3 region has the DNA TGCGCCAGCAGCCTGGGTTTGGGGGGCTATGGCTACACCTTC. It is translated as CASSLGLGGYGYTF.

This clonotype was seen at least ten times. This sequence joins TRBV30 and TRBJ1-5; no clear D gene. The V gene's germline CDR1 is GTSNPN and CDR2 SVGIG (reference sequence). Trimming pared 1 base from V and 2 bases from J, leaving 9 bases between. The CDR3 is made up of 14 amino acids. The CDR3 sequence: CAWSADSGNQPQHF. CDR3 sequence (DNA): TGTGCCTGGAGTGCGGATAGCGGCAATCAGCCCCAGCATTTT. The variable domain in full, with the rest retrieved from reference TRBV30 and TRBJ1-5, is SQTIHQWPATLVQPVGSPLSLECTVEGTSNPNLYWYRQAAGRGLQLLFYSVGIGQISSEVPQNLSASRPQDRQFILSSKKLLLSDSGFYLCAWSADSGNQPQHFGDGTRLSIL.

V usage is TRBV9 and J usage is TRBJ1-1, with 8 bases matching TRBD1. This CDR3 has 15 amino acids. After removal of 0 bases from V and 10 bases from J, the junction contained 11 bases not matched to a gene. Germline CDR1 and CDR2: SGDLS and YYNGEE. The CDR3 reads CASSVEEDRALGAFF. In DNA form, the CDR3 reads TGTGCCAGCAGCGTAGAGGAGGACAGGGCATTAGGAGCTTTCTTT.

This chain connects TRBV19 to TRBJ1-2, with no clear D. V lost 3 bases and J lost 8, with 16 bases in between. CDR3 length equals 14 residues. Looked up from germline, CDR1 is LNHDA and CDR2 is SQIVND (reference sequence). CDR3 sequence reads: CASSILGTGGGYTF. The CDR3 region has the DNA TGTGCCAGTAGTATCCTCGGAACCGGCGGAGGCTACACCTTC.

This clonotype was observed at least ten times. J is TRBJ1-1 and V is TRBV20-1; no reliable D call. Looked up from germline, CDR1 is DFQATT and CDR2 is SNEGSKA (reference sequence). V lost 6 bases and J 0 bases, leaving 8 bases between the germline ends. CDR3 length equals 12 residues. The CDR3 DNA is TGCAGTGCCAACAAGATGAACACTGAAGCTTTCTTT. Residues: CSANKMNTEAFF.

The rearrangement joins TRBV6-2 or TRBV6-3 to TRBJ2-1, with 8 bases aligning to TRBD2. Germline lookup yields CDR1 MNHEY and CDR2 SVGEGT. The J segment lost 6 bases and the V segment lost 6 bases, leaving 7 bases of the junction unmatched. The CDR3 runs to 14 residues. The chain's CDR3 is CASRLADPRNEQFF. The CDR3 DNA follows: TGTGCCAGCAGACTAGCGGACCCACGCAATGAGCAGTTCTTC.